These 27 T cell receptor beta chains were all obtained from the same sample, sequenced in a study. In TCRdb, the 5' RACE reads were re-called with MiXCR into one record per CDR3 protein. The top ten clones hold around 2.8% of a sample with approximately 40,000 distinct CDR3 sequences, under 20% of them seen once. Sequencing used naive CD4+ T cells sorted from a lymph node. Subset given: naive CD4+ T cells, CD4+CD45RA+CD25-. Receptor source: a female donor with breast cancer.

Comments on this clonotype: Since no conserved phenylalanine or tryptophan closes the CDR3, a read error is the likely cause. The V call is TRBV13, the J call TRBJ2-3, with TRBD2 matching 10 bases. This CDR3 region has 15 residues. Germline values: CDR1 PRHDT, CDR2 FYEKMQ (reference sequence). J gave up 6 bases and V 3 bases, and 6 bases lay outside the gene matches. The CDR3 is CASSFSSGRADTQYS. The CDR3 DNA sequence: TGTGCCAGCAGCTTTTCCAGCGGGAGGGCGGATACGCAGTATTCT.

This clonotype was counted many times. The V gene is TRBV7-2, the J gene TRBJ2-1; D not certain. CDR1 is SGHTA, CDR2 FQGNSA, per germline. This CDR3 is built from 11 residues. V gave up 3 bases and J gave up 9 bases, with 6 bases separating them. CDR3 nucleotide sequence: TGTGCCAGCAGCTTTTACCTTGAGCAGTTCTTC. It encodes CASSFYLEQFF.

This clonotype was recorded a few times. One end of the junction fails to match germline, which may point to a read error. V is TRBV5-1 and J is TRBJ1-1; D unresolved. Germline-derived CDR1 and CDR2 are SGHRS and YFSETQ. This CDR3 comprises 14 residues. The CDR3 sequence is CASRLGSSPHEAFF. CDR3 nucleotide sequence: TGCGCCAGCAGGCTTGGGTCTTCCCCCCATGAAGCCTTCTTT.

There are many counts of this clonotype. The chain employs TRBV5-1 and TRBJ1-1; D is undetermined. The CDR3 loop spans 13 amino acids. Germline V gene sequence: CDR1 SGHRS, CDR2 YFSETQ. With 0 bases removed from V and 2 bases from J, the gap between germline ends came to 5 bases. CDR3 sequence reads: CASSLATNTEAFF. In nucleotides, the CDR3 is TGCGCCAGCAGCTTGGCCACTAACACTGAAGCTTTCTTT.

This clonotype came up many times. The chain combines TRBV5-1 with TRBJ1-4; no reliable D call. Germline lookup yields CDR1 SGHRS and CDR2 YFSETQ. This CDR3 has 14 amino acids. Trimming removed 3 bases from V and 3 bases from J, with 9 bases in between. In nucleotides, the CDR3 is TGCGCCAGCAGCTCGGACGGTTCTAATGAAAAACTGTTTTTT. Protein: CASSSDGSNEKLFF. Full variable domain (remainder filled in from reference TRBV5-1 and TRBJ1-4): KAGVTQTPRYLIKTRGQQVTLSCSPISGHRSVSWYQQTPGQGLQFLFEYFSETQRNKGNFPGRFSGRQFSNSRSEMNVSTLELGDSALYLCASSSDGSNEKLFFGSGTQLSVL.

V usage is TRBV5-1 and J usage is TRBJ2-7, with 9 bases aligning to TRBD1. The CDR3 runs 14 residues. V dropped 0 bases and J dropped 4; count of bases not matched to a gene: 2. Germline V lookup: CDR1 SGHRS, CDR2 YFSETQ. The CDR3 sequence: CASSLEGTGYEQYF. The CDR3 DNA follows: TGCGCCAGCAGCTTGGAGGGGACAGGGTACGAGCAGTACTTC.

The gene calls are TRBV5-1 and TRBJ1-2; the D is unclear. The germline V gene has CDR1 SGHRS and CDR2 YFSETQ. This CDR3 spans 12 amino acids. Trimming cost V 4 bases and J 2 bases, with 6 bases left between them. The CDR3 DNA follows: TGCGCCAGCAGCCCCGGAAACTATGGCTACACCTTC. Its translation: CASSPGNYGYTF.

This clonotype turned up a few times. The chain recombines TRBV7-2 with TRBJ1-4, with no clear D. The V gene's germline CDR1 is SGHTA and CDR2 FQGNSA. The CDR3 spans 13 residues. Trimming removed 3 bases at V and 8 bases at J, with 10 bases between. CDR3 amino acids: CASSFYLSEKLFF. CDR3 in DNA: TGTGCCAGCAGCTTTTACCTGTCGGAAAAACTGTTTTTT.

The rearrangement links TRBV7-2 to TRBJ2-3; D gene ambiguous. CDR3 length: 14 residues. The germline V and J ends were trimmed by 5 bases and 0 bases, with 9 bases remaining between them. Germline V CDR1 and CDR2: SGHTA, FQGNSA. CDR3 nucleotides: TGTGCCAGCAGCACGGACCTAAGCACAGATACGCAGTATTTT. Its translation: CASSTDLSTDTQYF.

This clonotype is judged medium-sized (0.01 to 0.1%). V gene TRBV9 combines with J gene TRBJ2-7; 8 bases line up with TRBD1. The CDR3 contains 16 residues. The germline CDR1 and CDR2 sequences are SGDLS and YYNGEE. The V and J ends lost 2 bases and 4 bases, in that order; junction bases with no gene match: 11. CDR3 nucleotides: TGTGCCAGCAGCGTGGGAGCCCAGGGGGCCGGGTACGAGCAGTACTTC. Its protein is CASSVGAQGAGYEQYF.

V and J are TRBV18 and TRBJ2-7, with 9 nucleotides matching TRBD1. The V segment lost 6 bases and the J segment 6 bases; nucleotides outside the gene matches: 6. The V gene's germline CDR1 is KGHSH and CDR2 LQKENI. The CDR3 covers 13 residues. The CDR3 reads CASSPWDRAEQYF. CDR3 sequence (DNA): TGTGCCAGCTCTCCCTGGGACAGGGCCGAGCAGTACTTC.

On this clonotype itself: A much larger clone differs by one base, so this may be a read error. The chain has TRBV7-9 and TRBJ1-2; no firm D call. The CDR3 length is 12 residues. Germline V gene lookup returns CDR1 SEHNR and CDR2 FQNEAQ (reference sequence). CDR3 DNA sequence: TGTGTCAGCAGCCAGGAACTCTATGGCTACACCTTC. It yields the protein CVSSQELYGYTF.

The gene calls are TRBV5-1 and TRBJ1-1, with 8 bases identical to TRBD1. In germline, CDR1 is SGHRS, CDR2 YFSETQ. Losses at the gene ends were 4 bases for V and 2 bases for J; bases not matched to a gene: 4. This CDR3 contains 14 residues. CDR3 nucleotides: TGCGCCAGCAGCCCGGGACAGGCAAACACTGAAGCTTTCTTT. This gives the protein CASSPGQANTEAFF.

CDR3 loop: CASSWGPGTGATGELFF. The CDR3 bases are TGTGCCAGCAGCTGGGGACCTGGGACAGGGGCCACCGGGGAGCTGTTTTTT. The chain joins TRBV7-9 to TRBJ2-2, with TRBD1 identical over 10 bases. Unmatched junction bases numbered 9, after V lost 4 bases and J lost 4 bases. The CDR3 has 17 amino acids. The germline V gene encodes CDR1 SEHNR and CDR2 FQNEAQ (reference sequence).

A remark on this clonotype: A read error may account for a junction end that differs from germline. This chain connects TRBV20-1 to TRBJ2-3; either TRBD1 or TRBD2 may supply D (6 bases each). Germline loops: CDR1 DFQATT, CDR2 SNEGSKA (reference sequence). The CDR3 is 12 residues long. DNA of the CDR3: TGCGGTGCTAGATCGGGGGCCGATACGCAGTATTTT. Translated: CGARSGADTQYF.

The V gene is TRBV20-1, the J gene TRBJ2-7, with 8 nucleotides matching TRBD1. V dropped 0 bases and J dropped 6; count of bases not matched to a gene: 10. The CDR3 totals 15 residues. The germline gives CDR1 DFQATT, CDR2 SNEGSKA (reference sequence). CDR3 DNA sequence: TGCAGTGCTAGAGATTCTAAGGAGACAGGGGTCGAGCAGTACTTC. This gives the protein CSARDSKETGVEQYF.

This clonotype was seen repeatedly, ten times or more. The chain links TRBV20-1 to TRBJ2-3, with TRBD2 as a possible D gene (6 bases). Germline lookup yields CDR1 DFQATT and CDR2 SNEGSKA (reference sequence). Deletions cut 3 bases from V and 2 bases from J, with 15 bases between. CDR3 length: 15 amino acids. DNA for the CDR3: TGCAGTGCTAGGGGAGGATTCACATACACAGATACGCAGTATTTT. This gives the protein CSARGGFTYTDTQYF.

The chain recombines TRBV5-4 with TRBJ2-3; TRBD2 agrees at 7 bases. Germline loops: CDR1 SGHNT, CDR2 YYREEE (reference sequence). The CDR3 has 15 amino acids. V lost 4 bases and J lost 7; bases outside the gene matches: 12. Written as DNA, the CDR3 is TGTGCCAGCAGCCCTAGCGGTGCCTACGCCAATACGCAGTATTTT. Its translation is CASSPSGAYANTQYF.

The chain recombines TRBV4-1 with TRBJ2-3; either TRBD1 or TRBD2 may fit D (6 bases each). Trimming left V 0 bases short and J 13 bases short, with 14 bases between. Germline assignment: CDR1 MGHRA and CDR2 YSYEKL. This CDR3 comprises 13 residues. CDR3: CASSQDGTRDKYF. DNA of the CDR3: TGCGCCAGCAGCCAAGATGGGACTCGGGACAAGTATTTT.

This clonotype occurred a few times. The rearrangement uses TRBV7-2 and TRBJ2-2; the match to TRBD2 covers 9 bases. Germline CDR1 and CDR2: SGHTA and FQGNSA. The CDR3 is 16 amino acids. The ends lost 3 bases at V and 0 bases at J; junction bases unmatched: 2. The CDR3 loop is CASSLGLATNTGELFF. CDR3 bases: TGTGCCAGCAGCTTGGGACTAGCCACGAACACCGGGGAGCTGTTTTTT.

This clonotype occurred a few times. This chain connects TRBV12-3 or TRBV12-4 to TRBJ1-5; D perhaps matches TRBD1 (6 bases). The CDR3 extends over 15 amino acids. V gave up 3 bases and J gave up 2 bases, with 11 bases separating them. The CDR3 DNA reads TGTGCCAGCAGTTTCAGGGGTGGCGGCAATCAGCCCCAGCATTTT. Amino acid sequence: CASSFRGGGNQPQHF.

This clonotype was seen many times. The CDR3 is CSTDGRSSEQYF. The CDR3 nucleotides are TGCAGTACGGACGGCCGAAGCTCCGAGCAGTACTTC. This sequence joins TRBV20-1 and TRBJ2-7, with D unclear. Trimming pared 8 bases from V and 6 bases from J, leaving 17 bases between. In germline, CDR1 is DFQATT, CDR2 SNEGSKA (reference sequence). The CDR3 is 12 amino acids.

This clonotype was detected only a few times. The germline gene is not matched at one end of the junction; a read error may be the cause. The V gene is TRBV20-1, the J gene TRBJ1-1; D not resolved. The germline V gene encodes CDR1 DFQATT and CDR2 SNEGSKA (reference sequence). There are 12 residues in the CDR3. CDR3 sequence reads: CGARGLFSEAFF. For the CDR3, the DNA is TGCGGTGCTAGAGGCTTGTTTTCGGAAGCTTTCTTT.

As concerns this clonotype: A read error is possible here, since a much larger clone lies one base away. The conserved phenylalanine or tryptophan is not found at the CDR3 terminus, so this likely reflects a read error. In nucleotides, the CDR3 is TGTGCCACCAGCAGAGATGACAGGGGATCAGCTTTCGTT. The encoded protein is CATSRDDRGSAFV. J is TRBJ1-1 and V is TRBV15; 8 nucleotides align to TRBD1. The CDR3 sequence is 13 residues long. Trimming removed 0 bases from V and 10 bases from J; junction bases left unmatched: 4. Germline-derived CDR1 and CDR2 are LNHNV and YYDKDF (reference sequence).

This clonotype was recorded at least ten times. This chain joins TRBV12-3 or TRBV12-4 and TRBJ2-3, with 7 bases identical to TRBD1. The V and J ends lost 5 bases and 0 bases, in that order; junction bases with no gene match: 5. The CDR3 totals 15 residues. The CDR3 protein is CASSPQGTSTDTQYF. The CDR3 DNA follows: TGTGCCAGCAGTCCACAGGGGACGAGCACAGATACGCAGTATTTT.

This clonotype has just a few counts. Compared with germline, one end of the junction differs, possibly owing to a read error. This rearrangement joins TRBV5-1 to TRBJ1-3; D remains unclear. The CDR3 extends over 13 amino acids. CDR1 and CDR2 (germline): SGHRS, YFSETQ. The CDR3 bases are TGCGCCAGCAGCTTGGGCGTGGGAACCACCATATATTTT. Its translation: CASSLGVGTTIYF.

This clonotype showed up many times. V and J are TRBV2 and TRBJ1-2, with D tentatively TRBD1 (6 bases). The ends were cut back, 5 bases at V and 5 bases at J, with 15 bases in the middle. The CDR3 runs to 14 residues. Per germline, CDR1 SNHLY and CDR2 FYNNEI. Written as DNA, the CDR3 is TGTGCCAGCAGTTTTACCCGGGACACATATGGCTACACCTTC. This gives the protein CASSFTRDTYGYTF.